One sample yielded the 14 T cell receptor beta chains listed below, sequenced in a study of T cell responses to AZD1222 COVID-19 vaccine. Sequencing used immunoSEQ multiplex PCR; TCRdb keeps in-frame clones, though not all of them. The sample records roughly 140,000 clones, 80% to 95% being singletons. The sequences come from peripheral blood, collected on day 0 of AZD1222 vaccination. The receptors shown here come from an adult in good health.

The chain links TRBV6-2 or TRBV6-3 to TRBJ1-1; perhaps TRBD1 as D (5 bases). Germline-derived CDR1 and CDR2 are MNHEY and SVGEGT. V dropped 6 bases and J dropped 10 bases, with 12 bases sitting between them. The CDR3 is 11 residues long. CDR3 region: CASSLRGPAFF. CDR3 bases: TGTGCCAGCAGCCTTCGGGGCCCAGCTTTCTTT.

The J gene is TRBJ2-4, the V gene TRBV7-4; possible D gene TRBD1, 5 bases. Trimming shortened V by 1 base and J by 6 bases, and 10 bases separated the two germline ends. The germline V gene has CDR1 SGHVT and CDR2 SQSDAQ. CDR3 length equals 14 residues. This CDR3 is CASSLGGAGNIQYF. The CDR3 coding sequence is TGTGCCAGCAGCTTAGGGGGCGCCGGAAACATTCAGTACTTC.

V is TRBV7-9 and J is TRBJ1-5; TRBD1 agrees at 8 bases. CDR3 length: 15 residues. Germline V lookup: CDR1 SEHNR, CDR2 FQNEAQ (reference sequence). Trimming at V came to 2 bases and at J to 6 bases, leaving 6 bases not matched to a gene. CDR3 DNA: TGTGCCAGCAGCTTACAGGGGGCGCCTGGTCAGCCCCAGCATTTT. Its translation is CASSLQGAPGQPQHF.

The chain links TRBV28 to TRBJ1-5; the match to TRBD1 covers 8 bases. V lost 6 bases, J lost 4 bases, and 17 bases stayed unmatched. Per germline, CDR1 MDHEN and CDR2 SYDVKM. The CDR3 spans 18 residues. The CDR3 bases are TGTGCCAGCAGCTGGGACAGGACAAGGTCAGGGGCTAATCAGCCCCAGCATTTT. This encodes CASSWDRTRSGANQPQHF. The variable domain in full, with the rest retrieved from reference TRBV28 and TRBJ1-5, is DVKVTQSSRYLVKRTGEKVFLECVQDMDHENMFWYRQDPGLGLRLIYFSYDVKMKEKGDIPEGYSVSREKKERFSLILESASTNQTSMYLCASSWDRTRSGANQPQHFGDGTRLSIL.

With respect to this clone: This CDR3 is also generated by other DNA sequences in the sample. J is TRBJ1-1 and V is TRBV7-3; weak D call: TRBD1 (5 bases). CDR3 size: 13 residues. Looked up from germline, CDR1 is SGHTA and CDR2 is FQGTGA. V lost 2 bases, J lost 4 bases, and 8 bases lay in between. The chain's CDR3 is CASSLGGGTEAFF. CDR3 nucleotide sequence: TGTGCCAGCAGCTTAGGGGGTGGCACTGAAGCTTTCTTT.

The gene calls are TRBV29-1 and TRBJ1-1; unclear D gene. Germline V gene lookup returns CDR1 SQVTM and CDR2 ANQGSEA. V lost 1 base to trimming and J lost 0 bases, with 6 bases between them. This CDR3 is built from 13 residues. CDR3 residues: CSVEGGLNTEAFF. The CDR3, as DNA: TGCAGCGTTGAAGGAGGGTTGAACACTGAAGCTTTCTTT.

V usage is TRBV3-1 (or the pseudogene TRBV3-2) and J usage is TRBJ1-5; D possibly corresponds to TRBD1 (5 bases). The CDR3 covers 14 residues. Germline-derived CDR1 and CDR2 are LGHDT and YNNKEL (reference sequence). Trimming cost V 4 bases and J 7 bases, with 14 bases left between them. DNA for the CDR3: TGTGCCAGCAGCCCTTCAAGGGGAGTACAGCCCCAGCATTTT. It encodes CASSPSRGVQPQHF.

The chain has TRBV7-3 and TRBJ2-3; possible D gene TRBD1, 7 bases. The length of the CDR3 is 18 residues. The V and J ends lost 0 bases and 4 bases respectively, with 20 bases between them. The germline V gene has CDR1 SGHTA and CDR2 FQGTGA. The CDR3 loop is CASSLTGGGGSAADTQYF. The DNA of the CDR3 is TGTGCCAGCAGCTTAACGGGCGGAGGGGGCTCGGCTGCAGATACGCAGTATTTT.

Comment on this clone: An end of the junction does not agree with germline; a read error may underlie this. The chain recombines TRBV11-3 with TRBJ1-6, with D possibly TRBD1 on 5 matching bases. CDR3 size: 16 residues. CDR1 is SGHNT and CDR2 is YENEEA in the germline V gene. The CDR3 protein is CASTLLGGIRNSPLHF. The CDR3 coding sequence is TGTGCCAGCACCTTACTGGGGGGAATCCGTAATTCACCCCTCCACTTT.

The rearrangement joins TRBV30 to TRBJ2-1, with 8 nucleotides matching TRBD2. CDR1 and CDR2 (germline): GTSNPN, SVGIG (reference sequence). CDR3 length: 13 amino acids. With V trimmed by 2 bases and J by 7 bases, 4 bases remained unmatched. CDR3 loop: CAWSSGSRNEQFF. In DNA, the CDR3 is TGTGCCTGGAGTAGCGGGAGCAGGAATGAGCAGTTCTTC.

The rearrangement links TRBV9 to TRBJ2-7, with TRBD2 as a possible D gene (6 bases). Germline-derived CDR1 and CDR2 are SGDLS and YYNGEE. The CDR3 is 15 residues long. Trimming removed 4 bases at V and 5 bases at J, with 19 bases between. DNA for the CDR3: TGTGCCAGCAGCTCTCAAGGACTATCTCCCGACGAGCAGTACTTC. Amino acids: CASSSQGLSPDEQYF.

The sample holds one count of this clone. The gene calls are TRBV6-1 and TRBJ2-1; 8 positions match TRBD2. This CDR3 has 12 residues. V was clipped by 3 bases and J by 13 bases; unmatched bases: 5. Germline CDR1 and CDR2: MNHNS and SASEGT. This chain's CDR3 is CASSETAGEQFF. In DNA, the CDR3 is TGTGCCAGCAGTGAGACAGCGGGAGAACAGTTCTTC.

V usage is TRBV5-8 and J usage is TRBJ1-1; TRBD1 is a possible D gene (6 bases). Per the germline V gene, CDR1 is SGHTS and CDR2 is YDEGEE. The CDR3 runs to 14 residues. With 5 bases removed from V and 4 bases from J, the gap between germline ends came to 15 bases. The CDR3 DNA is TGTGCCAGCAGTTGGGGGGGCGGAAGCACTGAAGCTTTCTTT. Protein: CASSWGGGSTEAFF.

V and J are TRBV20-1 and TRBJ2-1; D gene unclear. The germline V gene encodes CDR1 DFQATT and CDR2 SNEGSKA (reference sequence). The V end lost 6 bases, the J end lost 5 bases, and 8 bases lay between the germline ends. The CDR3 sequence is 11 residues long. The CDR3 coding sequence is TGCAGTGCGAGAAGAAACAATGAGCAGTTCTTC. This codes for CSARRNNEQFF.